Described below is a single T cell receptor beta chain sequence and its context. Its target is not known. CDR1 is LGHDT, CDR2 YNNKEL, per germline (reference sequence). V dropped 4 bases and J dropped 7 bases, with 9 bases sitting between them. CDR3 length equals 12 residues. This sample is drawn from a study of blood T cells in healthy people across ages. Study-wide background: Through template switching, about one barcoded beta molecule was captured per two T cells, as measured in model experiments. The study, taken as a whole, reports: Naive and antigen-experienced cells could not be conclusively compared, given unsorted PBMCs.

The use of a sample-barcoded 5' primer and a J-beta primer mix characterized a second PCR of about 7 to 12 cycles. A tag from a template-switch adaptor with 12 random nucleotides marked each cDNA molecule. MiXCR, applied by TCRdb to the 5' RACE reads, yields one record per CDR3 protein. Of 700,000 to 850,000 distinct CDR3 sequences detected, roughly 53% appear once; the ten largest clones hold around 40%. Sequenced material: blood. The gene calls are TRBV3-1 and TRBJ2-3; the D is unclear. The TCR was taken from a man at least 80 years old in good health. The CDR3 region has the DNA TGTGCCAGCAGCCCCCTGGGGAATACGCAGTATTTT. It translates to CASSPLGNTQYF.